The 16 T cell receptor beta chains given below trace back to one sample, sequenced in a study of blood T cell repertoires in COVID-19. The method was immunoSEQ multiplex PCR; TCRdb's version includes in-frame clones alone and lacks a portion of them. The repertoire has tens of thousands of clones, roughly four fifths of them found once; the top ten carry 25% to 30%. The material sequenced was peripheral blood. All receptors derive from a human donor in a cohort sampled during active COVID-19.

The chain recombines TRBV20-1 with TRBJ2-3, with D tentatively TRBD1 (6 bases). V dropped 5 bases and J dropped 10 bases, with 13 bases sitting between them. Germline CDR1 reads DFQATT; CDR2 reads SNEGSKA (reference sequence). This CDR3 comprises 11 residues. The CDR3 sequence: CSAPQGQAQYF. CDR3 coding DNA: TGCAGTGCTCCCCAGGGGCAGGCGCAGTATTTT.

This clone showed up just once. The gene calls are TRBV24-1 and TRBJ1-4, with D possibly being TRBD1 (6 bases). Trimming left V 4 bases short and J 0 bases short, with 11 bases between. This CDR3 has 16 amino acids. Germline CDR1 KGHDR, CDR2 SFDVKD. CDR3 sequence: CATSEARGTTNEKLFF. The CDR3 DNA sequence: TGTGCCACCAGTGAGGCCAGGGGTACAACTAATGAAAAACTGTTTTTT.

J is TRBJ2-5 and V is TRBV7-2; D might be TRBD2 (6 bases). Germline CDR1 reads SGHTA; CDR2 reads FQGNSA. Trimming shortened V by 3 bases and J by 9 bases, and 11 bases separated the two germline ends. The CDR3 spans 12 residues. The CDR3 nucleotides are TGTGCCAGCAGCTTTTTCGGGGAGGCCCAGTACTTC. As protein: CASSFFGEAQYF. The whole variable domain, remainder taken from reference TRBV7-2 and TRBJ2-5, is GAGVSQSPSNKVTEKGKDVELRCDPISGHTALYWYRQSLGQGLEFLIYFQGNSAPDKSGLPSDRFSAERTGGSVSTLTIQRTQQEDSAVYLCASSFFGEAQYFGPGTRLLVL.

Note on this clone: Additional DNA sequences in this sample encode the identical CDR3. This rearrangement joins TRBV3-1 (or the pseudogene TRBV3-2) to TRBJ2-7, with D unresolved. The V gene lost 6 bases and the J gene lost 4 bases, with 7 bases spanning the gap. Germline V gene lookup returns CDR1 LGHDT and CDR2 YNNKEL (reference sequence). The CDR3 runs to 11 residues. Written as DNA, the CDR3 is TGTGCCAGCAGTCAGAGGTACGAGCAGTACTTC. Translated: CASSQRYEQYF.

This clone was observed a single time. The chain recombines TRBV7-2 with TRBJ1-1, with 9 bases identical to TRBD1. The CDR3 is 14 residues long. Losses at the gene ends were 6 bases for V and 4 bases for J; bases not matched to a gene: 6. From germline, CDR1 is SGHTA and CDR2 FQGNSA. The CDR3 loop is CASRRDREFTEAFF. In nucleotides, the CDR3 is TGTGCCAGCAGAAGGGACAGGGAATTCACTGAAGCTTTCTTT.

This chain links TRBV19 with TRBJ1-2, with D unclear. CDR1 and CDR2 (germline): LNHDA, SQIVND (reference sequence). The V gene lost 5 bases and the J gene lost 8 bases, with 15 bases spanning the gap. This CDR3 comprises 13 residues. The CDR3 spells CASSAAVFSGYTF. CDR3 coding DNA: TGTGCCAGTAGTGCCGCGGTCTTCTCCGGCTACACCTTC.

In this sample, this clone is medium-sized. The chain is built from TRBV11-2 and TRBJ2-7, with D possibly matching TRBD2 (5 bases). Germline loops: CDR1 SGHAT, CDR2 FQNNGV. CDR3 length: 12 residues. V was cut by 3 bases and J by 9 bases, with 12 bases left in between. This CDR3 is CASSFEGIGQYF. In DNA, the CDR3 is TGTGCCAGCAGCTTCGAGGGAATCGGGCAGTACTTC.

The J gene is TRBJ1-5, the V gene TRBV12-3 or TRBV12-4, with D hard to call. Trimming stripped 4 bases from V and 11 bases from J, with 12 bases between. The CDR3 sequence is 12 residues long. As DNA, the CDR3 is TGTGCCAGCAGTTCGGGAAAGTTTGCCCAGCATTTT. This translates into CASSSGKFAQHF.

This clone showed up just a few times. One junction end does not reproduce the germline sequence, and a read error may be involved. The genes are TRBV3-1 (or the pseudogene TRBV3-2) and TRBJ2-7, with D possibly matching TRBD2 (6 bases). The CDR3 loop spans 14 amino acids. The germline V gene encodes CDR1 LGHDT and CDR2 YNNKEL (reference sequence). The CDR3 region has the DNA TGTGCCAGCAGCCAAGATCGGGGGTCCTCCGAGCAGTACTTC. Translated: CASSQDRGSSEQYF.

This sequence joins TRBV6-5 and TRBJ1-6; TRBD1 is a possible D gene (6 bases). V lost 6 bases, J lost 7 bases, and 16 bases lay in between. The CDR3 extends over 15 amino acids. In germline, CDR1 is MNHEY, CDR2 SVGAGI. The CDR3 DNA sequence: TGTGCCAGCAGCAGAAACAGGGTTGGGAATTCACCCCTCCACTTT. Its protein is CASSRNRVGNSPLHF.

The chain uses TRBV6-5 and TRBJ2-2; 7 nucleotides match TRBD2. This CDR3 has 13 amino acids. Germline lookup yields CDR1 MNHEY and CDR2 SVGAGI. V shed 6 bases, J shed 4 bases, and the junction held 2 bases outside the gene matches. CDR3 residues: CASRVAGTGELFF. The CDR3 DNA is TGTGCCAGCAGGGTAGCGGGCACCGGGGAGCTGTTTTTT.

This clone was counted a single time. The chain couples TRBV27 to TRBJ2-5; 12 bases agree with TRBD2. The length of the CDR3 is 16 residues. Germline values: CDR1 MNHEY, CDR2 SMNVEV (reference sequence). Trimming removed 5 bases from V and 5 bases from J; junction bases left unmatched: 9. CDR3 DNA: TGTGCCAGCAGTCCAAATCTAGCGGGGGGGCAGGAGACCCAGTACTTC. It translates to CASSPNLAGGQETQYF.

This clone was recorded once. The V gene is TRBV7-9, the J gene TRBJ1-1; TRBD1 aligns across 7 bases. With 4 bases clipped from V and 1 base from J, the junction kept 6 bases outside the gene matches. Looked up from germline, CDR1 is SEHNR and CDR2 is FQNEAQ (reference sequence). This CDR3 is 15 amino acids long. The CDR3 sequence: CASSSYRGGNTEAFF. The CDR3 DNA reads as TGTGCCAGCAGCTCGTACAGGGGAGGGAACACTGAAGCTTTCTTT.

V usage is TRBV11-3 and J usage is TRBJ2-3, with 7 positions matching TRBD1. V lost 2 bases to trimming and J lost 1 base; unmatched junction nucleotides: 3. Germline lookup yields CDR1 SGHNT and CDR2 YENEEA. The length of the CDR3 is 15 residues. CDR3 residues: CASSLNTGGTDTQYF. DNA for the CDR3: TGTGCCAGCAGCTTAAACACAGGGGGCACAGATACGCAGTATTTT.

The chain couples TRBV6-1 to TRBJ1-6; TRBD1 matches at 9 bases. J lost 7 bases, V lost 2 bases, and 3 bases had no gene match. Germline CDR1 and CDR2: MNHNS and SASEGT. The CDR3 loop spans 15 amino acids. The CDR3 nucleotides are TGTGCCAGCAGTGAATACAGGGGGCCGAATTCACCCCTCCACTTT. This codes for CASSEYRGPNSPLHF.

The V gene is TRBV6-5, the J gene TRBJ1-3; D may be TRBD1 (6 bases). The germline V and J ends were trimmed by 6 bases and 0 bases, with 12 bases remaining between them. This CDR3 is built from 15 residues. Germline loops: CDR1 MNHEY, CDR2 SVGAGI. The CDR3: CASRQGGISGNTIYF. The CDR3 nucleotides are TGTGCCAGCAGGCAAGGGGGTATCTCTGGAAACACCATATATTTT.